This entry features one TCR beta chain sequence. Using immunoSEQ multiplex PCR, the repertoire was profiled, and TCRdb retains in-frame clones only, with some absent. Of 65,000 to 90,000 clones listed, approximately 86% were seen once; the top ten hold about 5.7%. The sample is drawn from a study of blood T cell repertoires in COVID-19. Study-level information: Italy, Spain and the United States were the sources of the convalescent and acute COVID-19 samples.

In germline, CDR1 is SGHRS, CDR2 YFSETQ. V lost 1 base, J lost 4 bases, and 15 bases lay in between. This CDR3 region has 16 residues. The TCR sequence derives from a man older than 75 with COVID-19, enrolled during active disease. The rearrangement links TRBV5-1 to TRBJ2-1; tentatively, D is TRBD2 (6 bases). Sequencing was done on a sample of peripheral blood. CDR3 bases: TGCGCCAGCAGCTTGAATATACTCGGGAGATACAATGAGCAGTTCTTC. Its translation: CASSLNILGRYNEQFF.